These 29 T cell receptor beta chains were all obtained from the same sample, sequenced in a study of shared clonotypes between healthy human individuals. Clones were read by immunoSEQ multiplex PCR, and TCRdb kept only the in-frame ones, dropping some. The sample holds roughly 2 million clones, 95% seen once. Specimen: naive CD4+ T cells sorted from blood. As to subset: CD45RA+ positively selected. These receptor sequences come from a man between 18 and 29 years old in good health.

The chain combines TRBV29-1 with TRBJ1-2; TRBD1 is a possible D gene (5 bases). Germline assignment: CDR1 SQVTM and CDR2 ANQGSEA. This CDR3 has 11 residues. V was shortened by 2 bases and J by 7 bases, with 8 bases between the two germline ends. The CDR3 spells CSVEKGAGYTF. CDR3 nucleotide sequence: TGCAGCGTTGAAAAAGGGGCTGGCTACACCTTC.

CDR3 sequence reads: CASSEGVETQYF. In DNA form, the CDR3 reads TGCGCCAGCAGCGAGGGGGTAGAGACCCAGTACTTC. The chain links TRBV5-1 to TRBJ2-5; the D gene is possibly TRBD1 (6 bases). Deletions cut 4 bases from V and 4 bases from J, with 8 bases between. The CDR3 sequence is 12 residues long. Germline lookup yields CDR1 SGHRS and CDR2 YFSETQ.

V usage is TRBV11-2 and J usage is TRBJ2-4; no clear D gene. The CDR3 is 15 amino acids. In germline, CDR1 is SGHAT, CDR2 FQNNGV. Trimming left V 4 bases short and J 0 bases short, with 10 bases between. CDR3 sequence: CASSSRGLAKNIQYF. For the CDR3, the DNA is TGTGCCAGCAGCTCTCGAGGATTAGCCAAAAACATTCAGTACTTC.

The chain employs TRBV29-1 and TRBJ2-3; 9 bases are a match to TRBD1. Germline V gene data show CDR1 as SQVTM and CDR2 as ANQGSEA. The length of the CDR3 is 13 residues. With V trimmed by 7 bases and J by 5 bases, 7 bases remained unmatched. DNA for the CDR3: TGCAGCGCTACAGGGGGCGGCGGAGATACGCAGTATTTT. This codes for CSATGGGGDTQYF.

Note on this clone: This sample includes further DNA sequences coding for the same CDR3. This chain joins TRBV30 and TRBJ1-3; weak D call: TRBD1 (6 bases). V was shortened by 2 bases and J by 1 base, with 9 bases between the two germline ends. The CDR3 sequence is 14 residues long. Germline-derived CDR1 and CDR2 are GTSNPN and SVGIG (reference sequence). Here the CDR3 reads CAWSPTGSGNTIYF. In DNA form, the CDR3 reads TGTGCCTGGAGTCCCACAGGGTCTGGAAACACCATATATTTT. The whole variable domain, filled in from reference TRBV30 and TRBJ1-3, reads SQTIHQWPATLVQPVGSPLSLECTVEGTSNPNLYWYRQAAGRGLQLLFYSVGIGQISSEVPQNLSASRPQDRQFILSSKKLLLSDSGFYLCAWSPTGSGNTIYFGEGSWLTVV.

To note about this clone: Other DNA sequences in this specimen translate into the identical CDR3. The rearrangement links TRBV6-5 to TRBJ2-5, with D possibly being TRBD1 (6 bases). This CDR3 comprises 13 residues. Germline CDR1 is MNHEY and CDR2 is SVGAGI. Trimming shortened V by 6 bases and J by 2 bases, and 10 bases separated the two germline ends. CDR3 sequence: CASRRTGQETQYF. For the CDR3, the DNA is TGTGCCAGCAGGAGAACAGGGCAAGAGACCCAGTACTTC.

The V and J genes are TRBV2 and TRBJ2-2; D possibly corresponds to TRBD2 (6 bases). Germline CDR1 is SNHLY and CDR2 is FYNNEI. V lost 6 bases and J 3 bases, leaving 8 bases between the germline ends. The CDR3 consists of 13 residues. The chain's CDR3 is CASRREYTGELFF. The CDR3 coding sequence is TGTGCCAGCAGGCGGGAATACACCGGGGAGCTGTTTTTT.

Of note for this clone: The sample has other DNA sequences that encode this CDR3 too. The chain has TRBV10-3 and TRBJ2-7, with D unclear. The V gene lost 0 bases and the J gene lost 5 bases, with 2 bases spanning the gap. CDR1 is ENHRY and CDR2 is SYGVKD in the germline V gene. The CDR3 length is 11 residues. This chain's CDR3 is CAISESNEQYF. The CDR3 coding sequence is TGTGCCATCAGTGAGTCTAACGAGCAGTACTTC.

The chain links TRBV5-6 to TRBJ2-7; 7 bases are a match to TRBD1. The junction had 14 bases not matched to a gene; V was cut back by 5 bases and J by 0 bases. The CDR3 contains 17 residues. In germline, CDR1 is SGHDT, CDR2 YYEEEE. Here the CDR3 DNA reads TGTGCCAGCAGTTACGACAGAGGGACAGTCCCCTCCTACGAGCAGTACTTC. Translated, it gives CASSYDRGTVPSYEQYF.

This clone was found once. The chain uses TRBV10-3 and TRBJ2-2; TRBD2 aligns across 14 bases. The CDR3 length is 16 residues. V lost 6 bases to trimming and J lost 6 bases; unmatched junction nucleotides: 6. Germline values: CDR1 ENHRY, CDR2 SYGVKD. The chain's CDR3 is CAIRGLAGDRAGELFF. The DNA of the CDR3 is TGTGCCATCAGGGGACTAGCGGGAGACCGAGCCGGGGAGCTGTTTTTT.

DNA for the CDR3: TGCACCAGCAGCCAAGCCCAGCGATACAATGAGCAGTTCTTC. Translated: CTSSQAQRYNEQFF. The chain has TRBV1 and TRBJ2-1; the listed D gene, TRBD2, was not tested against the DNA. TRBV1 counts as a pseudogene. This CDR3 is built from 14 residues.

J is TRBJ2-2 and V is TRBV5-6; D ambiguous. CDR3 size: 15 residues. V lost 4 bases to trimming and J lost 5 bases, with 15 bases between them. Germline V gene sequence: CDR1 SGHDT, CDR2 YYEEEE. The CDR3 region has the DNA TGTGCCAGCAGCAAGACACTTCAATGGACCGGGGAGCTGTTTTTT. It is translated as CASSKTLQWTGELFF.

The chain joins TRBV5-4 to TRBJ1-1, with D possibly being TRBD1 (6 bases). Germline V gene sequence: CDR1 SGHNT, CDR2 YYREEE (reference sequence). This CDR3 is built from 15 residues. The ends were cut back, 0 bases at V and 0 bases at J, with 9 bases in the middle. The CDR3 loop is CASSLDREMNTEAFF. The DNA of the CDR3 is TGTGCCAGCAGCTTGGACAGGGAGATGAACACTGAAGCTTTCTTT.

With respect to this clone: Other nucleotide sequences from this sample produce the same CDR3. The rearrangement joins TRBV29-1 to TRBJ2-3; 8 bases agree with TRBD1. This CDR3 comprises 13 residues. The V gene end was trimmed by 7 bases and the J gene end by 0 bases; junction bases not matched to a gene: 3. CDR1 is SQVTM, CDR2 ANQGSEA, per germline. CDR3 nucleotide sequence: TGCAGCGCCCGACAGGGGAGCACAGATACGCAGTATTTT. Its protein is CSARQGSTDTQYF.

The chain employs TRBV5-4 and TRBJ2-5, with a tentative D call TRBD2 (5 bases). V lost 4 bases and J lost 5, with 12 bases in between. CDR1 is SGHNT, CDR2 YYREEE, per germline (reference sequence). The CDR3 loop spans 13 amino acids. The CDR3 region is CASSAGSRETQYF. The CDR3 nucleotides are TGTGCCAGCAGCGCGGGCAGTCGCGAGACCCAGTACTTC.

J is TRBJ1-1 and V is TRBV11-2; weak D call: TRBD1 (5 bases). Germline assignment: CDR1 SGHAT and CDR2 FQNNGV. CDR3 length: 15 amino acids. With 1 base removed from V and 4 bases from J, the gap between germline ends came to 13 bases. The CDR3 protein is CASSLGIGASTEAFF. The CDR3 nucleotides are TGTGCCAGCAGCTTAGGGATAGGGGCATCCACTGAAGCTTTCTTT.

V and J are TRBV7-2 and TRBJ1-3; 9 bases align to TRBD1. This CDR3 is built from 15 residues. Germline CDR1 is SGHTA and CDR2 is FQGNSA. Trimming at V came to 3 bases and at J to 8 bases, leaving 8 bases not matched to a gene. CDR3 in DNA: TGTGCCAGCAGCTTCCACAGGGGGCGCGTTGACACCATATATTTT. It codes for CASSFHRGRVDTIYF.

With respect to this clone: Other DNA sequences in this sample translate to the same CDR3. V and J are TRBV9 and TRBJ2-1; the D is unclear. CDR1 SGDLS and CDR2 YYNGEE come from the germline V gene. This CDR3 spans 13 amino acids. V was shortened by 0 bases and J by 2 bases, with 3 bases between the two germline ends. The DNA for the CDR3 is TGTGCCAGCAGCGTAGGGACCTACAATGAGCAGTTCTTC. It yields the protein CASSVGTYNEQFF. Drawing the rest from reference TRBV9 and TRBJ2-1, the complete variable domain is DSGVTQTPKHLITATGQRVTLRCSPRSGDLSVYWYQQSLDQGLQFLIQYYNGEERAKGNILERFSAQQFPDLHSELNLSSLELGDSALYFCASSVGTYNEQFFGPGTRLTVL.

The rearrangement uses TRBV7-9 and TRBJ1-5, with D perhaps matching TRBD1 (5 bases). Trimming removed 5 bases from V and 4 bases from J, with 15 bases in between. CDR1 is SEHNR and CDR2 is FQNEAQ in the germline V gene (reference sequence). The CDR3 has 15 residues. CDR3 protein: CASSPSGAENQPQHF. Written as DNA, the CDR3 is TGTGCCAGCAGCCCATCCGGGGCGGAAAATCAGCCCCAGCATTTT.

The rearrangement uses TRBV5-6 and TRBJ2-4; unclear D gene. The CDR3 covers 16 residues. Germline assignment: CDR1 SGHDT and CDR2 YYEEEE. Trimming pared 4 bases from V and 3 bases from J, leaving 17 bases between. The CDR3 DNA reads TGTGCCAGCAGCCCTTTCTGGGCTGATGGCAAAAACATTCAGTACTTC. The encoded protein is CASSPFWADGKNIQYF.

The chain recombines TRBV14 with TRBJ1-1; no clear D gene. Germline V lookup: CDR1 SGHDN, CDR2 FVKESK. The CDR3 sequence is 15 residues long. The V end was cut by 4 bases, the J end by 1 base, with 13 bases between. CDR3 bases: TGTGCCAGCAGCCGGGGAAGTATTCAGAACACTGAAGCTTTCTTT. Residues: CASSRGSIQNTEAFF.

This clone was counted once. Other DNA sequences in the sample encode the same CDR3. The CDR3, as DNA: TGTGCCAGCAGCCCGAACAGGGGGAATCAGCCCCAGCATTTT. Residues: CASSPNRGNQPQHF. The gene calls are TRBV7-2 and TRBJ1-5; TRBD1 matches 8 bases. V dropped 5 bases and J dropped 4; count of bases not matched to a gene: 4. Germline V gene data show CDR1 as SGHTA and CDR2 as FQGNSA. This CDR3 comprises 14 residues.

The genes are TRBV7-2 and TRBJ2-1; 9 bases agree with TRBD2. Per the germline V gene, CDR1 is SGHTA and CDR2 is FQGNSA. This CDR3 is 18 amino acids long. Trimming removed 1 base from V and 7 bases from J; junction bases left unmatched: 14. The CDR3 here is CASSLVAGGPSFRNEQFF. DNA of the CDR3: TGTGCCAGCAGCTTAGTTGCGGGAGGGCCCTCGTTTAGGAATGAGCAGTTCTTC.

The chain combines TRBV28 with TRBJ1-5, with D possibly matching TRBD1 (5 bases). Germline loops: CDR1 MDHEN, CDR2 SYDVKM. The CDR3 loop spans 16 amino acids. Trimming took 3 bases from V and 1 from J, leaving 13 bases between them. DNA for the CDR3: TGTGCCAGCAGTTTGCCGGGGGTAGGCAGCAATCAGCCCCAGCATTTT. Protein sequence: CASSLPGVGSNQPQHF. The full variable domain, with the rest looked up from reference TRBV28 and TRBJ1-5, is DVKVTQSSRYLVKRTGEKVFLECVQDMDHENMFWYRQDPGLGLRLIYFSYDVKMKEKGDIPEGYSVSREKKERFSLILESASTNQTSMYLCASSLPGVGSNQPQHFGDGTRLSIL.

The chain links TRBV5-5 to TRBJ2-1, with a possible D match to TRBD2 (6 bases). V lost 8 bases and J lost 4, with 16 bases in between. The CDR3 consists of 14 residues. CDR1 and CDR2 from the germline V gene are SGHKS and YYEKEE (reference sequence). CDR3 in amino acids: CASFGGFEYNEQFF. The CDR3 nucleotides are TGTGCCAGTTTCGGGGGTTTTGAGTACAATGAGCAGTTCTTC.

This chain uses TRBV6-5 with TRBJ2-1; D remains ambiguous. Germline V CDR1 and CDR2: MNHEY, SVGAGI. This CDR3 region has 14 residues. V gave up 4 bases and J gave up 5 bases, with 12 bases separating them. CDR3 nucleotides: TGTGCCAGCAGTTCCCCCGTCACTCACAATGAGCAGTTCTTC. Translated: CASSSPVTHNEQFF.

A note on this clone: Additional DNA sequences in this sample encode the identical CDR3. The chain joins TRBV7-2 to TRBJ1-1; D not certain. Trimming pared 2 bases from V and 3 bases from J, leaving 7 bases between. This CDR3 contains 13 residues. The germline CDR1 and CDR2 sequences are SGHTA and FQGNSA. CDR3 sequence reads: CASSLQGYTEAFF. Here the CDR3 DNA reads TGTGCCAGCAGCTTACAAGGGTACACTGAAGCTTTCTTT.

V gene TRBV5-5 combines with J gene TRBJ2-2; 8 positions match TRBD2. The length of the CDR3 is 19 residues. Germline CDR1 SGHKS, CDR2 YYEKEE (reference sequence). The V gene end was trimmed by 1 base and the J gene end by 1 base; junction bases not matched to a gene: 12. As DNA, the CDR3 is TGTGCCAGCAGCTTGACAGGTTGGGGGACTAGTCTGAACACCGGGGAGCTGTTTTTT. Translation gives CASSLTGWGTSLNTGELFF. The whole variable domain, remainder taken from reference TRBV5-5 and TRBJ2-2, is DAGVTQSPTHLIKTRGQQVTLRCSPISGHKSVSWYQQVLGQGPQFIFQYYEKEERGRGNFPDRFSARQFPNYSSELNVNALLLGDSALYLCASSLTGWGTSLNTGELFFGEGSRLTVL.

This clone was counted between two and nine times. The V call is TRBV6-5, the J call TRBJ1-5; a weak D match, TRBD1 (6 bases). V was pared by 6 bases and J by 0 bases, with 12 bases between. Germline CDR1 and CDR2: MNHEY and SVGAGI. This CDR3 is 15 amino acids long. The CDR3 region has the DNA TGTGCCAGCAGCCTGACAGGTGGTAGCAATCAGCCCCAGCATTTT. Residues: CASSLTGGSNQPQHF.